Below are 30 T cell receptor beta chains sequenced from a single sample in a study of cytomegalovirus exposure and HLA in healthy donors. The data were produced by immunoSEQ multiplex PCR, yet TCRdb's version contains in-frame clones alone and is incomplete. The table shows under 200,000 clones, with about 90% occurring only once. Sequencing was performed on PBMCs. The receptors derive from a woman aged 18-29 years in good health and CMV-seropositive.

The chain links TRBV19 to TRBJ1-5, with TRBD1 matching 8 bases. This CDR3 comprises 14 residues. Germline V CDR1 and CDR2: LNHDA, SQIVND (reference sequence). J lost 2 bases, V lost 7 bases, and 4 bases had no gene match. DNA of the CDR3: TGTGCCAGTAACCCAGGGGGCCGCAATCAGCCCCAGCATTTT. Residues: CASNPGGRNQPQHF.

The V gene is TRBV18, the J gene TRBJ1-6, with a weak D call TRBD1 (5 bases). From germline, CDR1 is KGHSH and CDR2 LQKENI. This CDR3 spans 15 amino acids. The germline V and J ends were trimmed by 3 bases and 7 bases, with 13 bases remaining between them. The CDR3 loop is CASSPPGGVNSPLHF. The CDR3 DNA follows: TGTGCCAGCTCACCCCCGGGGGGTGTGAATTCACCCCTCCACTTT. The full variable domain, with the rest looked up from reference TRBV18 and TRBJ1-6, is NAGVMQNPRHLVRRRGQEARLRCSPMKGHSHVYWYRQLPEEGLKFMVYLQKENIIDESGMPKERFSAEFPKEGPSILRIQQVVRGDSAAYFCASSPPGGVNSPLHFGNGTRLTVT.

The rearrangement joins TRBV6-1 to TRBJ2-3; 8 bases are shared with TRBD1. The CDR3 loop spans 14 amino acids. Germline V lookup: CDR1 MNHNS, CDR2 SASEGT. J gave up 5 bases and V 4 bases, and 5 bases lay outside the gene matches. The CDR3 spells CASSGTGLGDTQYF. Here the CDR3 DNA reads TGTGCCAGCAGTGGGACAGGGTTGGGAGATACGCAGTATTTT.

In DNA, the CDR3 is TGTGCCATCAGTGAGGCCCAGACAGATACGCAGTATTTT. It encodes CAISEAQTDTQYF. The chain links TRBV10-3 to TRBJ2-3; D is unresolved. The CDR3 consists of 13 residues. Trimming removed 2 bases from V and 3 bases from J, with 6 bases in between. Germline lookup yields CDR1 ENHRY and CDR2 SYGVKD.

The CDR3 reads CSAYRETEAFF. Here the CDR3 DNA reads TGCAGTGCGTACAGGGAGACTGAAGCTTTCTTT. The chain recombines TRBV20-1 with TRBJ1-1; D possibly corresponds to TRBD1 (6 bases). CDR1 DFQATT and CDR2 SNEGSKA come from the germline V gene (reference sequence). V was pared by 6 bases and J by 5 bases, with 10 bases between. The CDR3 has 11 residues.

The chain employs TRBV5-4 and TRBJ2-5, with 8 bases that match TRBD2. The J segment lost 5 bases and the V segment lost 1 base, leaving 10 bases of the junction unmatched. The V gene's germline CDR1 is SGHNT and CDR2 YYREEE (reference sequence). The CDR3 contains 16 residues. In DNA form, the CDR3 reads TGTGCCAGCAGCTTGACGGGGGGGGCCCAGTGGGAGACCCAGTACTTC. Translated: CASSLTGGAQWETQYF.

The V call is TRBV27, the J call TRBJ2-5, with D tentatively TRBD2 (5 bases). This CDR3 contains 15 residues. V lost 7 bases and J 6 bases, leaving 21 bases between the germline ends. Looked up from germline, CDR1 is MNHEY and CDR2 is SMNVEV (reference sequence). CDR3 nucleotide sequence: TGTGCCAGCATGGGAGCTGGTCGGGGTATCAAGACCCAGTACTTC. Amino acid sequence: CASMGAGRGIKTQYF.

This sequence joins TRBV14 and TRBJ2-5, with a tentative D call TRBD2 (5 bases). Germline V CDR1 and CDR2: SGHDN, FVKESK. CDR3 length: 18 amino acids. Trimming removed 0 bases from V and 5 bases from J, with 22 bases in between. The CDR3 bases are TGTGCCAGCAGCCAAGATCTCCCTAGCCGGCCATGGCGTGAGACCCAGTACTTC. Protein: CASSQDLPSRPWRETQYF.

The rearrangement uses TRBV7-9 and TRBJ2-7; maybe TRBD1 (6 bases). CDR3 length equals 15 residues. From germline, CDR1 is SEHNR and CDR2 FQNEAQ (reference sequence). The V end was cut by 5 bases, the J end by 1 base, with 15 bases between. Here the CDR3 reads CASSARDTISYEQYF. CDR3 bases: TGTGCCAGCAGCGCCCGGGACACAATTTCCTACGAGCAGTACTTC.

The chain links TRBV5-4 to TRBJ2-5, with D possibly matching TRBD1 (7 bases). The ends were cut back, 0 bases at V and 4 bases at J, with 16 bases in the middle. From germline, CDR1 is SGHNT and CDR2 YYREEE (reference sequence). The CDR3 covers 16 residues. The CDR3 here is CASSLGSRGALETQYF. CDR3 DNA sequence: TGTGCCAGCAGCTTGGGCAGCAGGGGGGCCTTAGAGACCCAGTACTTC.

The rearrangement joins TRBV11-2 to TRBJ2-7; D is unclear. Germline V lookup: CDR1 SGHAT, CDR2 FQNNGV. The CDR3 consists of 13 residues. With 1 base removed from V and 7 bases from J, the gap between germline ends came to 11 bases. CDR3 DNA: TGTGCCAGCAGCTTAGTTCCAGAATTGGAGCAGTACTTC. Translated: CASSLVPELEQYF.

The V gene is TRBV28, the J gene TRBJ2-5, with TRBD2 matching over 7 bases. Trimming took 5 bases from V and 4 from J; bases not matched to a gene: 10. Germline loops: CDR1 MDHEN, CDR2 SYDVKM. The CDR3 has 15 amino acids. The CDR3 nucleotides are TGTGCCAGCAGTGCCCTCACTACTAGCGTAGAGACCCAGTACTTC. It translates to CASSALTTSVETQYF.

This clone has only one observation. This sample includes further DNA sequences coding for the same CDR3. The chain employs TRBV6-5 and TRBJ2-7, with TRBD1 matching 8 bases. V lost 6 bases to trimming and J lost 5 bases; unmatched junction nucleotides: 6. The germline gives CDR1 MNHEY, CDR2 SVGAGI. The CDR3 is 13 residues long. The CDR3 DNA is TGTGCCAGCAGCCACCGGACAGGGAACGAGCAGTACTTC. Its protein product is CASSHRTGNEQYF.

This sequence joins TRBV21-1 and TRBJ2-7; TRBD2 is the table's D call, not checked against the DNA. TRBV21-1 is flagged as a pseudogene. This CDR3 comprises 17 residues. The CDR3 nucleotides read TGTGCCAGCATCCTAAGGACTAGCGGGGCCACAAATTACGAGCAGTACTTC. Translating it yields CASILRTSGATNYEQYF.

The chain employs TRBV15 and TRBJ2-7, with a tentative D call TRBD2 (6 bases). The CDR3 spans 15 residues. Germline CDR1 LNHNV, CDR2 YYDKDF (reference sequence). V dropped 5 bases and J dropped 3 bases, with 17 bases sitting between them. The CDR3 nucleotides read TGTGCCACCAGCGGACTCGATCGGGAGCACTACGAGCAGTACTTC. Its protein is CATSGLDREHYEQYF.

V gene TRBV9 combines with J gene TRBJ2-7; TRBD2 aligns across 9 bases. This CDR3 comprises 15 residues. Germline-derived CDR1 and CDR2 are SGDLS and YYNGEE. V shed 4 bases and J 2 bases; nucleotides not matched to a gene: 7. Written as DNA, the CDR3 is TGTGCCAGCAGCTCATCCTTAGCGGGAGCCTACGAGCAGTACTTC. This sequence encodes CASSSSLAGAYEQYF.

The J gene is TRBJ2-3, the V gene TRBV11-2; D perhaps matches TRBD1 (6 bases). Germline CDR1 SGHAT, CDR2 FQNNGV. The germline V and J ends were trimmed by 6 bases and 4 bases, with 20 bases remaining between them. The CDR3 loop spans 16 amino acids. In nucleotides, the CDR3 is TGTGCCAGCAGGAACCTTCAGGGGCGGCGGGCAGATACGCAGTATTTT. Its translation is CASRNLQGRRADTQYF.

The chain has TRBV5-1 and TRBJ2-7; 11 nucleotides match TRBD2. The V gene's germline CDR1 is SGHRS and CDR2 YFSETQ. V lost 2 bases, J lost 4 bases, and 5 bases stayed unmatched. This CDR3 contains 15 residues. Written as DNA, the CDR3 is TGCGCCAGCAGCTTTCTAGCGGGGGGCACGTACGAGCAGTACTTC. It translates to CASSFLAGGTYEQYF.

The chain links TRBV19 to TRBJ2-4, with 8 positions matching TRBD1. Germline assignment: CDR1 LNHDA and CDR2 SQIVND (reference sequence). The CDR3 extends over 15 amino acids. Germline trimming cut 2 bases from V and 2 bases from J; bases unmatched to any gene: 2. The chain's CDR3 is CASSIQGASKNIQYF. The CDR3 DNA reads TGTGCCAGTAGTATACAGGGGGCGTCCAAAAACATTCAGTACTTC.

The table lists this clone with a count of one. V and J are TRBV6-5 and TRBJ1-1; D remains unclear. Trimming removed 6 bases at V and 1 base at J, with 9 bases between. There are 13 residues in the CDR3. The germline V gene has CDR1 MNHEY and CDR2 SVGAGI. The CDR3 nucleotides read TGTGCCAGCAGAGAGACACCGAACACTGAAGCTTTCTTT. Encoded protein: CASRETPNTEAFF.

This clone was counted a single time. The chain couples TRBV30 to TRBJ2-3; D is possibly TRBD2 (6 bases). This CDR3 comprises 15 residues. Trimming took off 0 bases at V and 4 bases at J, with 14 bases between the two ends. From germline, CDR1 is GTSNPN and CDR2 SVGIG (reference sequence). CDR3 sequence (DNA): TGTGCCTGGAGTGTATACGGGGGATCCGCAGATACGCAGTATTTT. Its translation: CAWSVYGGSADTQYF.

The genes are TRBV9 and TRBJ1-3; no clear D gene. V was clipped by 1 base and J by 0 bases, with 11 bases between them. Germline V gives CDR1 SGDLS, CDR2 YYNGEE. The CDR3 is 16 residues long. CDR3: CASSVSVSSSGNTIYF. For the CDR3, the DNA is TGTGCCAGCAGCGTATCCGTCTCCAGCTCTGGAAACACCATATATTTT.

V and J are TRBV28 and TRBJ2-7, with D possibly matching TRBD2 (6 bases). CDR3 length: 14 amino acids. Trimming shortened V by 5 bases and J by 2 bases, and 13 bases separated the two germline ends. The germline V gene encodes CDR1 MDHEN and CDR2 SYDVKM. The DNA for the CDR3 is TGTGCCAGCAGTCCCGGGACTCCGCCCTACGAGCAGTACTTC. This codes for CASSPGTPPYEQYF.

The gene calls are TRBV7-2 and TRBJ2-7; 10 nucleotides line up with TRBD2. CDR1 and CDR2 from the germline V gene are SGHTA and FQGNSA. The CDR3 loop spans 16 amino acids. With 1 base clipped from V and 1 base from J, the junction kept 4 bases outside the gene matches. The CDR3 sequence is CASSLGLGLASYEQYF. The CDR3 DNA reads as TGTGCCAGCAGCTTAGGTCTGGGACTAGCGTCCTACGAGCAGTACTTC.

The chain couples TRBV29-1 to TRBJ2-2; D might be TRBD1 (5 bases). The germline CDR1 and CDR2 sequences are SQVTM and ANQGSEA. This CDR3 is built from 14 residues. V was shortened by 7 bases and J by 7 bases, with 19 bases between the two germline ends. The CDR3 protein is CSAGALGSGGELFF. The CDR3 nucleotides read TGCAGCGCTGGGGCCTTAGGGTCGGGCGGGGAGCTGTTTTTT.

The V gene is TRBV19, the J gene TRBJ1-1, with 9 bases aligning to TRBD1. CDR3 size: 17 residues. Germline trimming cut 3 bases from V and 0 bases from J; bases unmatched to any gene: 8. Germline V gene sequence: CDR1 LNHDA, CDR2 SQIVND (reference sequence). This CDR3 reads CASSIDGTGTMNTEAFF. In nucleotides, the CDR3 is TGTGCCAGTAGTATTGATGGGACAGGGACCATGAACACTGAAGCTTTCTTT.

The rearrangement joins TRBV19 to TRBJ1-2; 8 positions agree with TRBD1. The J segment lost 6 bases and the V segment lost 5 bases, leaving 8 bases of the junction unmatched. CDR1 is LNHDA, CDR2 SQIVND, per germline (reference sequence). CDR3 length: 14 residues. CDR3 sequence (DNA): TGTGCCAGTAGTCCTAGGACAGGGTCAGATGGCTACACCTTC. Residues: CASSPRTGSDGYTF.

This chain connects TRBV4-2 to TRBJ2-7; 9 bases agree with TRBD2. Trimming at V came to 3 bases and at J to 2 bases, leaving 5 bases not matched to a gene. Germline loops: CDR1 LGHNA, CDR2 YNFKEQ. This CDR3 has 15 amino acids. CDR3 in DNA: TGTGCCAGCAGCCATGCGACTAGCGGTGCCTACGAGCAGTACTTC. The encoded protein is CASSHATSGAYEQYF.

The gene calls are TRBV5-1 and TRBJ1-2; 8 nucleotides line up with TRBD1. CDR1 is SGHRS and CDR2 is YFSETQ in the germline V gene. The length of the CDR3 is 15 residues. J lost 8 bases, V lost 4 bases, and 13 bases had no gene match. The CDR3 region has the DNA TGCGCCAGCAGCCGAAAATTAGACAGGGGAGACGGCTACACCTTC. This translates into CASSRKLDRGDGYTF.

The chain recombines TRBV19 with TRBJ2-7; TRBD1 aligns across 10 bases. CDR1 and CDR2 (germline): LNHDA, SQIVND (reference sequence). Trimming at V came to 3 bases and at J to 1 base, leaving 3 bases not matched to a gene. The CDR3 contains 15 residues. The CDR3 loop reads CASSMGTGVSYEQYF. The CDR3 DNA sequence: TGTGCCAGTAGTATGGGGACAGGGGTATCCTACGAGCAGTACTTC.